Presented here are 20 T cell receptor beta chains from one specimen sequenced in a study of cytomegalovirus exposure and HLA in healthy donors. Using immunoSEQ multiplex PCR, the repertoire was profiled, and TCRdb retains in-frame clones only, with some absent. Of about 180,000 clones listed, around nine tenths are singletons. Sample: PBMCs. Every receptor here comes from a woman between 25 and 40 years old in good health and CMV-seronegative.

The J gene is TRBJ1-3, the V gene TRBV4-1, with TRBD1 as a possible D gene (5 bases). Germline V lookup: CDR1 MGHRA, CDR2 YSYEKL. This CDR3 has 16 residues. Trimming took off 2 bases at V and 3 bases at J, with 14 bases between the two ends. CDR3 sequence (DNA): TGCGCCAGCAGCCAACTTACAGGTTTCTTTGGAAACACCATATATTTT. It translates to CASSQLTGFFGNTIYF.

The chain is built from TRBV27 and TRBJ1-6, with 8 bases lining up with TRBD1. There are 16 residues in the CDR3. Losses at the gene ends were 5 bases for V and 5 bases for J; bases not matched to a gene: 8. Germline CDR1 reads MNHEY; CDR2 reads SMNVEV (reference sequence). The CDR3 nucleotides are TGTGCCAGCAGTCCAGAGACAGGGGTGGATAATTCACCCCTCCACTTT. As protein: CASSPETGVDNSPLHF.

This clone was found once. DNA of the CDR3: TGTGCCAGCAGCTCCATGGGGGCCGGGACCCAGTACTTC. Translation: CASSSMGAGTQYF. The chain joins TRBV5-6 to TRBJ2-5; perhaps TRBD1 as D (6 bases). This CDR3 is built from 13 residues. V lost 3 bases to trimming and J lost 7 bases, with 13 bases between them. Germline CDR1 SGHDT, CDR2 YYEEEE.

In this sample, this clone turned up once. The J gene is TRBJ2-5, the V gene TRBV27, with 10 positions matching TRBD2. V lost 4 bases to trimming and J lost 12 bases; unmatched junction nucleotides: 8. The CDR3 consists of 13 residues. CDR1 is MNHEY and CDR2 is SMNVEV in the germline V gene (reference sequence). The CDR3 nucleotides read TGTGCCAGCAGTTCCCTAGCGGGGGTCCATAAGTACTTC. This gives the protein CASSSLAGVHKYF.

The J gene is TRBJ1-1, the V gene TRBV4-2, with no clear D. Trimming removed 0 bases at V and 1 base at J, with 9 bases between. CDR3 length: 15 amino acids. From germline, CDR1 is LGHNA and CDR2 YNFKEQ. The CDR3 loop reads CASSQDMGRNTEAFF. In DNA form, the CDR3 reads TGTGCCAGCAGCCAAGATATGGGCAGGAACACTGAAGCTTTCTTT.

The chain links TRBV19 to TRBJ1-6; possibly TRBD1 for D (5 bases). Germline lookup yields CDR1 LNHDA and CDR2 SQIVND (reference sequence). V shed 5 bases and J shed 8 bases, with 16 bases lying between them. The CDR3 extends over 15 amino acids. The CDR3: CASSVLSKGDSPLHF. DNA for the CDR3: TGTGCCAGTAGTGTCCTCAGTAAAGGGGATTCACCCCTCCACTTT.

The genes are TRBV9 and TRBJ2-7; no reliable D call. Germline V lookup: CDR1 SGDLS, CDR2 YYNGEE. The V end was cut by 4 bases, the J end by 0 bases, with 11 bases between. This CDR3 contains 14 residues. DNA for the CDR3: TGTGCCAGCAGCCCCTGGGCGAGCTCCTACGAGCAGTACTTC. Translated, it gives CASSPWASSYEQYF.

The chain uses TRBV19 and TRBJ2-6; no clear D gene. Germline V gene data show CDR1 as LNHDA and CDR2 as SQIVND (reference sequence). The germline V and J ends were trimmed by 3 bases and 0 bases, with 15 bases remaining between them. The CDR3 length is 18 residues. For the CDR3, the DNA is TGTGCCAGTAGTATTGGCGCAGAACTAAGCTCTGGGGCCAACGTCCTGACTTTC. Its protein is CASSIGAELSSGANVLTF.

The CDR3 DNA reads TGTGCCAGTAGGGATGGGACAGGGGGTTACGAGCAGTACTTC. This translates into CASRDGTGGYEQYF. The chain combines TRBV19 with TRBJ2-7, with 11 nucleotides matching TRBD1. CDR3 size: 14 residues. Germline CDR1 and CDR2: LNHDA and SQIVND (reference sequence). V lost 6 bases and J lost 4; bases outside the gene matches: 5.

The chain uses TRBV7-6 and TRBJ2-3; 10 bases match TRBD2. Germline CDR1 and CDR2: SGHVS and FNYEAQ. The ends lost 1 base at V and 3 bases at J; junction bases unmatched: 13. The CDR3 has 19 residues. The CDR3 loop reads CASSLGLLAGRQKTDTQYF. DNA of the CDR3: TGTGCCAGCAGCTTAGGATTACTAGCGGGGCGCCAAAAGACAGATACGCAGTATTTT.

The CDR3 DNA is TGTGCTAGTGGTCAGCCAACAGGGGGATATGGAAACACCATATATTTT. This codes for CASGQPTGGYGNTIYF. The V and J genes are TRBV12-5 and TRBJ1-3, with TRBD1 identical over 8 bases. CDR1 and CDR2 from the germline V gene are LGHNT and FRNRAP. J gave up 3 bases and V 5 bases, and 9 bases lay outside the gene matches. The CDR3 covers 16 residues.

The chain joins TRBV30 to TRBJ2-5, with a possible D match to TRBD1 (6 bases). CDR1 and CDR2 (germline): GTSNPN, SVGIG (reference sequence). The CDR3 is 12 amino acids. The V and J ends lost 2 bases and 3 bases respectively, with 7 bases between them. CDR3 in DNA: TGTGCCTGGAGTTCAGGGGAAGAGACCCAGTACTTC. This gives the protein CAWSSGEETQYF.

The gene calls are TRBV11-2 and TRBJ1-1; TRBD1 matches 9 bases. There are 16 residues in the CDR3. The V segment lost 5 bases and the J segment 8 bases; nucleotides outside the gene matches: 15. The germline gives CDR1 SGHAT, CDR2 FQNNGV. CDR3 nucleotides: TGTGCCAGCAGCCCCGGGAGGGGGACAGGGCGTATGGAAGCTTTCTTT. Residues: CASSPGRGTGRMEAFF.

The V and J genes are TRBV4-2 and TRBJ2-3; TRBD2 agrees at 12 bases. CDR3 size: 16 residues. In germline, CDR1 is LGHNA, CDR2 YNFKEQ. V was pared by 4 bases and J by 1 base, with 3 bases of the junction left unmatched. For the CDR3, the DNA is TGTGCCAGCAGCCTCGCTAGCGGGGGGGGCACAGATACGCAGTATTTT. Translated: CASSLASGGGTDTQYF.

V usage is TRBV9 and J usage is TRBJ1-2; D uncertain. Germline V lookup: CDR1 SGDLS, CDR2 YYNGEE. The CDR3 runs 14 residues. V dropped 0 bases and J dropped 4 bases, with 10 bases sitting between them. CDR3 in DNA: TGTGCCAGCAGCGTAGTTCTCGGTTCCTATGGCTACACCTTC. Residues: CASSVVLGSYGYTF.

This clone occurred once. The chain combines TRBV9 with TRBJ1-4, with 7 bases matching TRBD1. Germline-derived CDR1 and CDR2 are SGDLS and YYNGEE. With 2 bases clipped from V and 4 bases from J, the junction kept 5 bases outside the gene matches. The length of the CDR3 is 15 residues. The CDR3, as DNA: TGTGCCAGCAGCGTTACAGGGGTTGTTAATGAAAAACTGTTTTTT. It is translated as CASSVTGVVNEKLFF.

The chain is built from TRBV7-9 and TRBJ1-6; the match to TRBD1 covers 8 bases. The CDR3 has 16 residues. The trim removed 0 bases at V and 7 bases at J, leaving 5 bases unmatched. Germline assignment: CDR1 SEHNR and CDR2 FQNEAQ (reference sequence). The CDR3 region has the DNA TGTGCCAGCAGCTTAGCGAGTCCAGGGGGCAATTCACCCCTCCACTTT. Its protein product is CASSLASPGGNSPLHF.

This clone has a single count. The V and J genes are TRBV27 and TRBJ2-7; D may be TRBD1 (6 bases). The ends were cut back, 2 bases at V and 2 bases at J, with 16 bases in the middle. The CDR3 extends over 16 amino acids. Germline loops: CDR1 MNHEY, CDR2 SMNVEV (reference sequence). The CDR3 nucleotides read TGTGCCAGCAGTTTAAGTCAGGGGTTTTTTGCCTACGAGCAGTACTTC. It encodes CASSLSQGFFAYEQYF.

The chain recombines TRBV30 with TRBJ1-2; tentatively, D is TRBD1 (6 bases). V lost 0 bases, J lost 4 bases, and 12 bases lay in between. Germline V gives CDR1 GTSNPN, CDR2 SVGIG (reference sequence). This CDR3 has 14 amino acids. In DNA, the CDR3 is TGTGCCTGGAGTGTACAGGGATTACTCTATGGCTACACCTTC. It yields the protein CAWSVQGLLYGYTF.

This chain joins TRBV9 and TRBJ2-3; no clear D gene. Germline V CDR1 and CDR2: SGDLS, YYNGEE. The CDR3 totals 14 residues. Trimming shortened V by 2 bases and J by 1 base, and 8 bases separated the two germline ends. CDR3 sequence (DNA): TGTGCCAGCAGCGTCAAGTTAGGCACAGATACGCAGTATTTT. Translating gives CASSVKLGTDTQYF. The whole variable domain, filled in from reference TRBV9 and TRBJ2-3, reads DSGVTQTPKHLITATGQRVTLRCSPRSGDLSVYWYQQSLDQGLQFLIQYYNGEERAKGNILERFSAQQFPDLHSELNLSSLELGDSALYFCASSVKLGTDTQYFGPGTRLTVL.